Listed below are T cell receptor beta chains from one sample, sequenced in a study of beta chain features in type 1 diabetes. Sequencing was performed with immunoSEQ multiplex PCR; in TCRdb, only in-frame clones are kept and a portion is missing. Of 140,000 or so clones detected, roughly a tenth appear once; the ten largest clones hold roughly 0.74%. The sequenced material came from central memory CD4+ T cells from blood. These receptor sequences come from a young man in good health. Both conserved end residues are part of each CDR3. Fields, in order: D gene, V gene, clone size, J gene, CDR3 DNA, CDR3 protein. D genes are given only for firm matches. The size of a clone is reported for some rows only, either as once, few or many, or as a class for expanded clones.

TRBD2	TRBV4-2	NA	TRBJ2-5	TGTGCCAGCAGCCAAGGGGCGGGGGGGCTGACGGAGACCCAGTACTTC	CASSQGAGGLTETQYF
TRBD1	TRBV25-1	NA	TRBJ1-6	TGTGCCAGCAGTGAGGCCGGGACAGGAGATAATTCACCCCTCCACTTT	CASSEAGTGDNSPLHF
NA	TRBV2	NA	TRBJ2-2	TGTGCCAGCAGTCGGACAGCCACCGGGGAGCTGTTTTTT	CASSRTATGELFF
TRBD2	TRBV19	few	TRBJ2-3	TGTGCCAGTAAGCGGGGCGGCACAGATACGCAGTATTTT	CASKRGGTDTQYF
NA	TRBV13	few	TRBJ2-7	TGTGCCAGCAGCCACCACGTCCAGGGGATCTACGAGCAGTACTTC	CASSHHVQGIYEQYF
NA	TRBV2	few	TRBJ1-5	TGTGCCAGCAGCCAGGGACAGCCCCAGCATTTT	CASSQGQPQHF
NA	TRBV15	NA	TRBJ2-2	TGTGCCACCAGCAACCCACAGTACACCGGGGAGCTGTTTTTT	CATSNPQYTGELFF
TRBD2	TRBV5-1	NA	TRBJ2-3	TGCGCCAGCAGCTTGGTCGGGGGGTACACAGATACGCAGTATTTT	CASSLVGGYTDTQYF
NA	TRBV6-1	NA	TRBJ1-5	TGTGCCAGCAGTACCCGGACCGGGGTCTCGCCCCAGCATTTT	CASSTRTGVSPQHF
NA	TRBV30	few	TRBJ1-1	TGTGCCTGGAGTGCGGGGTTGGGTGAAGCTTTCTTT	CAWSAGLGEAFF
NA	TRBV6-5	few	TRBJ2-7	TGTGCCAGCAGTGAAGCGCCGAACTACGAGCAGTACTTC	CASSEAPNYEQYF
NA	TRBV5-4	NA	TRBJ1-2	TGTGCCAGCAGCTTGGCCGGGACAAACTATGGCTACACCTTC	CASSLAGTNYGYTF
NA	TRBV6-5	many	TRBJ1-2	TGTGCCAGCAGGGATGCATCGACAGCCTATGGCTACACCTTC	CASRDASTAYGYTF
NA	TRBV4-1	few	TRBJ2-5	TGCGCCAGCAGCCAAGTAACGGGGGGCCCTCAAGAGACCCAGTACTTC	CASSQVTGGPQETQYF
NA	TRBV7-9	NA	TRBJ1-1	TGTGCCAGCAGCTTAGCCCCCTTGAACACTGAAGCTTTCTTT	CASSLAPLNTEAFF
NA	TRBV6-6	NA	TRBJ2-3	TGTGCCAGCAGTCCGAGGCCCTCCACAGATACGCAGTATTTT	CASSPRPSTDTQYF
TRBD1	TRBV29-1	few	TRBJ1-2	TGCAGCGTTGATCGGGGACAGGGGTTATCCTATGGCTACACCTTC	CSVDRGQGLSYGYTF
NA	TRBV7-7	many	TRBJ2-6	TGTGCCAGCAGCCCCTCAGGTGGTGGGGCCAACGTCCTGACTTTC	CASSPSGGGANVLTF
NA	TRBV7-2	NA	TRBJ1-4	TGTGCCAGCAGCTACCTAGTGGGGGCTAGTGAAAAACTGTTTTTT	CASSYLVGASEKLFF
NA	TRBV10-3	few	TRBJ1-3	TGTGCCATCAGTGAGTCCGGCAGGGCCTCTGGAAACACCATATATTTT	CAISESGRASGNTIYF
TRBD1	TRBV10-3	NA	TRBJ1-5	TGTGCCATTGGACAGGGCAATCAGCCCCAGCATTTT	CAIGQGNQPQHF
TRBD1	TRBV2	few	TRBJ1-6	TGTGCCAGCAGTGTCCTTCGGGACAGGGGCGCGAGGAATTCACCCCTCCACTTT	CASSVLRDRGARNSPLHF
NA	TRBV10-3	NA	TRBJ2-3	TGTGCCATCAGCCTGCTAGCAGATACGCAGTATTTT	CAISLLADTQYF
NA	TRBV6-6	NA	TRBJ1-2	TGTGCCAGCAGTCAGGGTCTCTATGGCTACACCTTC	CASSQGLYGYTF
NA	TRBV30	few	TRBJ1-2	TGTGCCTGGAGGTACTTGCTAGGGGGTAAATATGGCTACACCTTC	CAWRYLLGGKYGYTF
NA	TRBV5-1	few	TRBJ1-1	TGCGCCAGCAGCTTGTCCGGGGACACTGAAGCTTTCTTT	CASSLSGDTEAFF
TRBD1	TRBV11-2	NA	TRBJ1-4	TGTGCCAGCAGCTTTCAGCCGGGACAGGGGCGCGAAAAACTGTTTTTT	CASSFQPGQGREKLFF
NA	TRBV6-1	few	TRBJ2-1	TGTGCCAGCGAGGATCGCCGCAATGAGCAGTTCTTC	CASEDRRNEQFF
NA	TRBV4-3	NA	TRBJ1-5	TGCGCCAGCAGCCAAGACGGCAGGTATAATCAGCCCCAGCATTTT	CASSQDGRYNQPQHF
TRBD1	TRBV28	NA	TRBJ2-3	TGTGCCAGCAGCTTAGGGGACAGGCCAGATACGCAGTATTTT	CASSLGDRPDTQYF
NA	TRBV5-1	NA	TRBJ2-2	TGCGCCAGCAGCCCTTCCTCAGGGGTCACCGGGGAGCTGTTTTTT	CASSPSSGVTGELFF
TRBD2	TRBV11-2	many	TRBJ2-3	TGTGCCGTGGAGGGGACTAGCGGGGGCCCCGGGTTAGATACGCAGTATTTT	CAVEGTSGGPGLDTQYF
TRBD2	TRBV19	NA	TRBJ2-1	TGTGCCAGCCAACCATGGAGCGGGGGGGCTAATGAGCAGTTCTTC	CASQPWSGGANEQFF
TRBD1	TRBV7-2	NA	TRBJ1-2	TGTGCCAGCAGCTTAGCGTTTGGGACAGGGGGTTCTGGCTACACCTTC	CASSLAFGTGGSGYTF
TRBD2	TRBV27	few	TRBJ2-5	TGTGCCAGCAGTTCCCCTAGCGGGGGGGCAGTAGGAGAGACCCAGTACTTC	CASSSPSGGAVGETQYF
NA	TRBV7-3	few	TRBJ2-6	TGTGCCAGCAGCATCCAGGGTTCAGGGGCCAACGTCCTGACTTTC	CASSIQGSGANVLTF
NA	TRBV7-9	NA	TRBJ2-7	TGTGCCAGCAGCTTAGCTGACTCCTACGAGCAGTACTTC	CASSLADSYEQYF
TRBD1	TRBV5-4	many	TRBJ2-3	TGTGCCAGCAGCTTGAGAGGGACAGGCCCTTCAGATACGCAGTATTTT	CASSLRGTGPSDTQYF
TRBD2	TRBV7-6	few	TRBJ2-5	TGTGCCAGCAGCTCCGTCTTAGCGGGGGCCGCCCAGGAGACCCAGTACTTC	CASSSVLAGAAQETQYF
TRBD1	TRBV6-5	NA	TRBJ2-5	TGTGCCAGCTCACCACTAACAGGGGCACAAGAGACCCAGTACTTC	CASSPLTGAQETQYF
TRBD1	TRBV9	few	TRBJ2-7	TGTGCCAGCAGCGCCCACAGGGGGCTGCCCTACGAGCAGTACTTC	CASSAHRGLPYEQYF
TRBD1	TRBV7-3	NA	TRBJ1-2	TGTGCCAGCAGCCCTAGACCGGGACAGGACTACTATGGCTACACCTTC	CASSPRPGQDYYGYTF
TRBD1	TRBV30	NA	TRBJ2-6	TGTGCCTGGAGTACCGGGACAGGGACCCCTGGGGCCAACGTCCTGACTTTC	CAWSTGTGTPGANVLTF
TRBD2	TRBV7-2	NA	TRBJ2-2	TGTGCCAGCAGCTCCGGGACTAGCCGTCTCACCGGGGAGCTGTTTTTT	CASSSGTSRLTGELFF
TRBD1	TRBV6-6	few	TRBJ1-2	TGTGCCAGCAGCGATACCGGGACAGGCCCTTTCGGTGGCTACACCTTC	CASSDTGTGPFGGYTF
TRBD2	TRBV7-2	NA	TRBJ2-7	TGTGCCAGCAGCAAACTAGCGGCAGACTACGAGCAGTACTTC	CASSKLAADYEQYF
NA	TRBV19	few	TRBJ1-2	TGTGCCAGTAGTCCCCATCAGGGGAACTATGGCTACACCTTC	CASSPHQGNYGYTF
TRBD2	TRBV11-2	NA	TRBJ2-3	TGTGCCAGCAGCCTGGGACTAGCGGGGGTAGATACGCAGTATTTT	CASSLGLAGVDTQYF
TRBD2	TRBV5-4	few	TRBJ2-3	TGTGCCAGCACCTCCCCTAGCGGGGGCACAGATACGCAGTATTTT	CASTSPSGGTDTQYF
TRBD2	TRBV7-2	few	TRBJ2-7	TGTGCCAGCAGCGGCAGCGGGGGGTCCTCCTACGAGCAGTACTTC	CASSGSGGSSYEQYF
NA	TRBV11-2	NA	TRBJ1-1	TGTGCCAGCAGCCGAGACTACACTGAAGCTTTCTTT	CASSRDYTEAFF
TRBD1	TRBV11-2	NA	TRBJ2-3	TGTGCCAGCAGCCCCGGGACAGGGAGCACAGATACGCAGTATTTT	CASSPGTGSTDTQYF
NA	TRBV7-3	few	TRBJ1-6	TGTGCCAGCAGCTCCTCGGGGTATAATTCACCCCTCCACTTT	CASSSSGYNSPLHF
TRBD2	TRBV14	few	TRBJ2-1	TGTGCCAGCAGCCACCCCCGGACTAGCGGGGGGGCCGATGAGCAGTTCTTC	CASSHPRTSGGADEQFF
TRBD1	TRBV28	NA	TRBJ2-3	TGTGCCAGCAGTCGGACAGGGGCGGTAGATACGCAGTATTTT	CASSRTGAVDTQYF
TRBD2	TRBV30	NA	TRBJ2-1	TGTGCCTGGACCAGCGGGGGGGCTCAGTTCTTC	CAWTSGGAQFF
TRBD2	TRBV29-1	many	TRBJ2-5	TGCAGCGGCCGGGACTACCTGGGAGAGACCCAGTACTTC	CSGRDYLGETQYF